This passage covers 32 T cell receptor beta chains from one sample sequenced in a study of blood T cell repertoires in COVID-19. TCRdb's copy holds only in-frame clones and misses some; the assay was immunoSEQ multiplex PCR. Altogether around 67,000 clones are present, about nine tenths being singletons, with the ten largest covering approximately 5.6%. Sequenced sample: peripheral blood. The source of these receptors is a man aged 50 to 60 with active COVID-19.

This clone was recorded once. The CDR3 DNA reads as TGTGCCTGGAGTGGTCAATGGGAGACCTACAATGAGCAGTTCTTC. This translates into CAWSGQWETYNEQFF. The chain links TRBV30 to TRBJ2-1; perhaps TRBD2 as D (5 bases). Trimming removed 1 base from V and 2 bases from J, with 12 bases in between. There are 15 residues in the CDR3. Germline CDR1 and CDR2: GTSNPN and SVGIG (reference sequence).

This chain joins TRBV27 and TRBJ1-2; D unresolved. The CDR3 consists of 13 residues. The germline V gene has CDR1 MNHEY and CDR2 SMNVEV (reference sequence). V lost 5 bases and J lost 3, with 10 bases in between. In DNA, the CDR3 is TGTGCCAGCAGTACCTCACGAGACTATGGCTACACCTTC. Its protein product is CASSTSRDYGYTF.

The chain is built from TRBV12-5 and TRBJ2-1, with D unresolved. V was shortened by 3 bases and J by 9 bases, with 6 bases between the two germline ends. From germline, CDR1 is LGHNT and CDR2 FRNRAP. The CDR3 consists of 11 residues. CDR3 amino acids: CASGFGGEQFF. The CDR3, as DNA: TGTGCTAGTGGTTTCGGCGGTGAGCAGTTCTTC.

J is TRBJ1-1 and V is TRBV18; 7 nucleotides match TRBD1. Germline CDR1 and CDR2: KGHSH and LQKENI. Losses at the gene ends were 4 bases for V and 4 bases for J; bases not matched to a gene: 9. This CDR3 spans 15 amino acids. Written as DNA, the CDR3 is TGTGCCAGCTCACAGAGTCAACAGGGGAGCACTGAAGCTTTCTTT. This translates into CASSQSQQGSTEAFF.

The chain couples TRBV5-1 to TRBJ2-3, with TRBD2 matching over 9 bases. Germline V gene sequence: CDR1 SGHRS, CDR2 YFSETQ. This CDR3 contains 17 residues. With 0 bases clipped from V and 4 bases from J, the junction kept 9 bases outside the gene matches. In nucleotides, the CDR3 is TGCGCCAGCAGCTTGGCCGAGTTTAGCGGGAGTGCAGATACGCAGTATTTT. As protein: CASSLAEFSGSADTQYF. Full variable domain (rest looked up from reference TRBV5-1 and TRBJ2-3): KAGVTQTPRYLIKTRGQQVTLSCSPISGHRSVSWYQQTPGQGLQFLFEYFSETQRNKGNFPGRFSGRQFSNSRSEMNVSTLELGDSALYLCASSLAEFSGSADTQYFGPGTRLTVL.

This clone was observed a single time. V and J are TRBV6-5 and TRBJ1-2; D perhaps matches TRBD1 (6 bases). The V gene's germline CDR1 is MNHEY and CDR2 SVGAGI. The CDR3 length is 13 residues. Trimming stripped 10 bases from V and 4 bases from J, with 16 bases between. CDR3 nucleotides: TGTGCCATCGCCGCAGGGGCCGGCTATGGCTACACCTTC. Translating gives CAIAAGAGYGYTF.

Here the CDR3 DNA reads TGTGCCACCAGTGATTCCCGGGACAGGAGCAATCAGCCCCAGCATTTT. Translation gives CATSDSRDRSNQPQHF. V and J are TRBV24-1 and TRBJ1-5; TRBD1 agrees at 8 bases. The CDR3 sequence is 16 residues long. Looked up from germline, CDR1 is KGHDR and CDR2 is SFDVKD. Trimming removed 2 bases from V and 1 base from J; junction bases left unmatched: 3.

This clone was seen once. The chain couples TRBV5-6 to TRBJ2-1; D gene ambiguous. The V gene lost 4 bases and the J gene lost 6 bases, with 8 bases spanning the gap. The CDR3 extends over 12 amino acids. Germline-derived CDR1 and CDR2 are SGHDT and YYEEEE. The CDR3 reads CASSSTFNEQFF. CDR3 DNA: TGTGCCAGCAGCAGCACTTTCAATGAGCAGTTCTTC.

This chain connects TRBV19 to TRBJ2-5; TRBD2 aligns across 8 bases. The J segment lost 5 bases and the V segment lost 3 bases, leaving 5 bases of the junction unmatched. In germline, CDR1 is LNHDA, CDR2 SQIVND (reference sequence). The CDR3 has 14 residues. CDR3 region: CASSIQGGRETQYF. CDR3 in DNA: TGTGCCAGTAGTATTCAAGGCGGGAGGGAGACCCAGTACTTC. Full variable domain (outside the CDR3, taken from reference TRBV19 and TRBJ2-5): DGGITQSPKYLFRKEGQNVTLSCEQNLNHDAMYWYRQDPGQGLRLIYYSQIVNDFQKGDIAEGYSVSREKKESFPLTVTSAQKNPTAFYLCASSIQGGRETQYFGPGTRLLVL.

The rearrangement links TRBV21-1 to TRBJ1-2; the D call of TRBD1 is as the table states it, not checked on the DNA. TRBV21-1 is assigned pseudogene status. This CDR3 spans 15 amino acids. The chain's CDR3 is CASILGTDGNYGYTF. The DNA of the CDR3 is TGTGCCAGCATCCTGGGGACAGACGGCAACTATGGCTACACCTTC.

The gene calls are TRBV6-1 and TRBJ1-4, with D uncertain. V shed 0 bases and J shed 1 base, with 9 bases lying between them. Per the germline V gene, CDR1 is MNHNS and CDR2 is SASEGT. CDR3 length: 16 amino acids. The CDR3 DNA follows: TGTGCCAGCAGTGAAGCGCTTCGGGTAACTAATGAAAAACTGTTTTTT. Translated, it gives CASSEALRVTNEKLFF.

The chain links TRBV10-3 to TRBJ2-7; 12 bases line up with TRBD1. The CDR3 is made up of 15 amino acids. Trimming removed 3 bases from V and 2 bases from J; junction bases left unmatched: 2. Germline CDR1 ENHRY, CDR2 SYGVKD. The CDR3 DNA follows: TGTGCCATCAGTGAAGGGACAGGGGGCACCTACGAGCAGTACTTC. Its protein is CAISEGTGGTYEQYF.

Only one count was recorded for this clone. V usage is TRBV6-6 and J usage is TRBJ2-7; D uncertain. V shed 7 bases and J shed 7 bases, with 17 bases lying between them. The CDR3 length is 13 residues. Germline V gene data show CDR1 as MNHNY and CDR2 as SVGAGI (reference sequence). CDR3 residues: CASTHLAEWEQYF. The CDR3 DNA is TGTGCCAGCACCCATCTCGCTGAGTGGGAGCAGTACTTC.

V and J are TRBV2 and TRBJ2-1, with a tentative D call TRBD2 (5 bases). V shed 2 bases and J shed 7 bases, with 9 bases lying between them. This CDR3 contains 13 residues. Germline values: CDR1 SNHLY, CDR2 FYNNEI. CDR3 protein: CASSENGDNEQFF. CDR3 nucleotides: TGTGCCAGCAGTGAAAACGGGGATAATGAGCAGTTCTTC. Combining the CDR3 with reference TRBV2 and TRBJ2-1 gives the whole variable domain EPEVTQTPSHQVTQMGQEVILRCVPISNHLYFYWYRQILGQKVEFLVSFYNNEISEKSEIFDDQFSVERPDGSNFTLKIRSTKLEDSAMYFCASSENGDNEQFFGPGTRLTVL.

The rearrangement uses TRBV20-1 and TRBJ2-3; 11 nucleotides align to TRBD2. The germline V gene encodes CDR1 DFQATT and CDR2 SNEGSKA (reference sequence). The CDR3 length is 14 residues. The J segment lost 7 bases and the V segment lost 3 bases, leaving 6 bases of the junction unmatched. The chain's CDR3 is CSASGPSGRNTQYF. The DNA of the CDR3 is TGCAGTGCTAGTGGGCCTAGCGGGAGGAATACGCAGTATTTT.

The rearrangement uses TRBV2 and TRBJ2-1, with 9 bases lining up with TRBD2. Per the germline V gene, CDR1 is SNHLY and CDR2 is FYNNEI. The V and J ends lost 7 bases and 5 bases, in that order; junction bases with no gene match: 12. This CDR3 comprises 16 residues. The CDR3 protein is CASMWAGGPNDNEQFF. The CDR3 DNA sequence: TGTGCCAGCATGTGGGCGGGAGGGCCTAACGACAATGAGCAGTTCTTC.

V is TRBV18 and J is TRBJ2-5; 14 bases are shared with TRBD2. Per the germline V gene, CDR1 is KGHSH and CDR2 is LQKENI. J lost 5 bases, V lost 0 bases, and 8 bases had no gene match. This CDR3 comprises 18 residues. CDR3: CASSPPTGLAGGWETQYF. The CDR3 nucleotides read TGTGCCAGCTCACCACCTACCGGACTAGCGGGAGGTTGGGAGACCCAGTACTTC.

The V call is TRBV7-2, the J call TRBJ1-1; unclear D gene. Trimming removed 2 bases at V and 6 bases at J, with 10 bases between. The CDR3 totals 13 residues. Germline V gene data show CDR1 as SGHTA and CDR2 as FQGNSA. The CDR3 is CASSLTPGPEAFF. CDR3 DNA: TGTGCCAGCAGCTTAACACCGGGTCCTGAAGCTTTCTTT.

A few counts support this clone. The chain carries TRBV10-3 and TRBJ1-1; tentative D call: TRBD1 (6 bases). Germline CDR1 and CDR2: ENHRY and SYGVKD. Trimming pared 5 bases from V and 0 bases from J, leaving 13 bases between. CDR3 size: 15 residues. The CDR3: CAISPKQGMNTEAFF. DNA of the CDR3: TGTGCCATCAGTCCAAAACAGGGAATGAACACTGAAGCTTTCTTT.

The chain links TRBV6-2 or TRBV6-3 to TRBJ2-4, with D maybe TRBD1 (5 bases). The CDR3 consists of 15 residues. The germline CDR1 and CDR2 sequences are MNHEY and SVGEGT. Trimming cost V 1 base and J 0 bases, with 7 bases left between them. The CDR3 reads CASSYYTGAKNIQYF. The CDR3 DNA sequence: TGTGCCAGCAGTTACTATACAGGAGCCAAAAACATTCAGTACTTC.

The rearrangement joins TRBV15 to TRBJ2-2; 7 bases map to TRBD2. J was trimmed by 3 bases and V by 0 bases; bases with no gene match: 10. The CDR3 has 18 residues. Germline CDR1 reads LNHNV; CDR2 reads YYDKDF (reference sequence). CDR3 region: CATSRDWTAGVYTGELFF. CDR3 DNA: TGTGCCACCAGCAGAGATTGGACGGCGGGAGTCTACACCGGGGAGCTGTTTTTT.

The V gene is TRBV19, the J gene TRBJ1-2; perhaps TRBD1 as D (6 bases). Germline V gives CDR1 LNHDA, CDR2 SQIVND (reference sequence). CDR3 length equals 15 residues. Trimming removed 4 bases from V and 0 bases from J, with 12 bases in between. CDR3 in DNA: TGTGCCAGTAGTAAGACAGGTGATCCTAACTATGGCTACACCTTC. Its translation is CASSKTGDPNYGYTF.

J is TRBJ1-5 and V is TRBV19; D is perhaps TRBD1 (6 bases). The V end was cut by 6 bases, the J end by 7 bases, with 22 bases between. The CDR3 consists of 16 residues. Germline values: CDR1 LNHDA, CDR2 SQIVND (reference sequence). CDR3 in amino acids: CASREQIQGTEQPQHF. The DNA for the CDR3 is TGTGCCAGTAGAGAACAGATACAGGGCACAGAGCAGCCCCAGCATTTT.

The V and J genes are TRBV7-9 and TRBJ2-1, with a tentative D call TRBD2 (6 bases). V gave up 5 bases and J gave up 10 bases, with 24 bases separating them. Per the germline V gene, CDR1 is SEHNR and CDR2 is FQNEAQ (reference sequence). This CDR3 contains 16 residues. The CDR3 DNA follows: TGTGCCAGCAGCCCCCGGGCGGTCGGGGCGGGAAGGGAGCAGTTCTTC. Protein sequence: CASSPRAVGAGREQFF.

The chain couples TRBV20-1 to TRBJ2-1; D call uncertain. Trimming removed 3 bases at V and 5 bases at J, with 14 bases between. The CDR3 is 14 residues long. In germline, CDR1 is DFQATT, CDR2 SNEGSKA (reference sequence). In nucleotides, the CDR3 is TGCAGTGCTAGTTACCTTTATCCTAACAATGAGCAGTTCTTC. Encoded protein: CSASYLYPNNEQFF.

The chain joins TRBV4-1 to TRBJ2-7; D gene ambiguous. V lost 1 base, J lost 2 bases, and 12 bases lay in between. The CDR3 length is 15 residues. CDR1 is MGHRA and CDR2 is YSYEKL in the germline V gene. Here the CDR3 reads CASSQAADFAYEQYF. The CDR3 DNA reads as TGCGCCAGCAGCCAAGCGGCCGACTTTGCCTACGAGCAGTACTTC.

The chain combines TRBV2 with TRBJ1-2; possible D gene TRBD1, 6 bases. CDR3 size: 14 residues. Trimming removed 6 bases at V and 5 bases at J, with 16 bases between. Germline loops: CDR1 SNHLY, CDR2 FYNNEI. The CDR3 loop is CASRDYGQIYGYTF. For the CDR3, the DNA is TGTGCCAGCAGAGACTATGGACAGATATATGGCTACACCTTC.

CDR3 loop: CASSQLASDLETQYF. The CDR3 DNA follows: TGCGCCAGCAGTCAATTGGCAAGCGATTTGGAGACCCAGTACTTC. This chain uses TRBV23-1 with TRBJ2-5; no reliable D call. TRBV23-1 counts as an open reading frame of uncertain function. Deletions cut 1 base from V and 5 bases from J, with 14 bases between. The length of the CDR3 is 15 residues.

The chain recombines TRBV2 with TRBJ2-1; a weak D match, TRBD2 (6 bases). Germline V gene lookup returns CDR1 SNHLY and CDR2 FYNNEI. The length of the CDR3 is 16 residues. Trimming stripped 1 base from V and 1 base from J, with 11 bases between. The CDR3 spells CASSEDPGASYNEQFF. The DNA of the CDR3 is TGTGCCAGCAGTGAAGACCCGGGAGCATCCTACAATGAGCAGTTCTTC.

The V and J genes are TRBV5-1 and TRBJ2-2, with 7 bases aligning to TRBD1. The CDR3 is 16 residues long. Germline assignment: CDR1 SGHRS and CDR2 YFSETQ. After removal of 4 bases from V and 1 base from J, the junction contained 7 bases not matched to a gene. The CDR3 loop is CASSVRQGRNTGELFF. The CDR3 nucleotides are TGCGCCAGCAGCGTGAGACAGGGCAGGAACACCGGGGAGCTGTTTTTT. Full variable domain (remainder filled in from reference TRBV5-1 and TRBJ2-2): KAGVTQTPRYLIKTRGQQVTLSCSPISGHRSVSWYQQTPGQGLQFLFEYFSETQRNKGNFPGRFSGRQFSNSRSEMNVSTLELGDSALYLCASSVRQGRNTGELFFGEGSRLTVL.

This clone was counted a single time. This chain uses TRBV2 with TRBJ1-5; no clear D. This CDR3 is built from 17 residues. Germline loops: CDR1 SNHLY, CDR2 FYNNEI. V gave up 6 bases and J gave up 0 bases, with 18 bases separating them. The CDR3 nucleotides are TGTGCCAGCAGCCCCCCAGGCCACATGTATAGCAATCAGCCCCAGCATTTT. Residues: CASSPPGHMYSNQPQHF.

The V call is TRBV29-1, the J call TRBJ2-1; 12 bases line up with TRBD2. Germline V gives CDR1 SQVTM, CDR2 ANQGSEA. The CDR3 consists of 21 residues. V shed 3 bases, J shed 7 bases, and the junction held 25 bases outside the gene matches. This CDR3 is CSVEGRRAGLAGRTNLNEQFF. For the CDR3, the DNA is TGCAGCGTTGAGGGCAGGAGAGCCGGACTAGCGGGACGGACCAACCTGAATGAGCAGTTCTTC.